The present entry profiles one T cell receptor (beta chain) with its context. Its antigen is still unknown. This specimen belongs to a study of shared clonotypes between healthy human individuals. Overall study results and limits: Unshared clonotypes carried lower generation probabilities than those common to all four donors.

The method was immunoSEQ multiplex PCR; TCRdb's version includes in-frame clones alone and lacks a portion of them. This table holds over 95,000 clones, around 68% found once. V was cut by 10 bases and J by 0 bases, with 13 bases left in between. CDR1 is ENHRY and CDR2 is SYGVKD in the germline V gene. The CDR3 sequence is 14 residues long. This chain joins TRBV10-3 and TRBJ1-5; no reliable D call. Sequenced: memory CD8+ T cells sorted from blood. Subset given: CD45RO+ cells pooled with CCR7-negative TemRA cells. This TCR came from a woman in her 30s in good health. The CDR3 DNA is TGTGCCAGTACAGCTACCCATAGCAATCAGCCCCAGCATTTT. The encoded protein is CASTATHSNQPQHF.